The 16 T cell receptor beta chains reported below all come from one sample, sequenced in a study of T cells in Graves' hyperthyroidism and ophthalmopathy. Regions amplified from RNA transcripts were the TCR beta CDR3 regions. A first-round RT-PCR of the TCR CDR3 used the HTBI primer set. TCRdb independently ran MiXCR on the multiplex PCR reads; one entry per CDR3 protein. The sample contains 450,000 to 700,000 distinct CDR3 sequences, 46% of which appear only once. Specimen: peripheral blood or thyroid tissue (not recorded which). These receptor sequences come from an adult woman with Graves' disease, either hyperthyroidism or ophthalmopathy (not recorded which).

This clonotype showed up many times. J is TRBJ2-6 and V is TRBV5-1; D gene uncertain. The CDR3 spans 15 residues. CDR1 SGHRS and CDR2 YFSETQ come from the germline V gene. Trimming shortened V by 4 bases and J by 1 base, and 9 bases separated the two germline ends. The CDR3 protein is CASSVIASGANVLTF. The CDR3 bases are TGCGCCAGCAGCGTGATAGCTTCTGGGGCCAACGTCCTGACTTTC. Variable domain in full (rest from reference TRBV5-1 and TRBJ2-6): KAGVTQTPRYLIKTRGQQVTLSCSPISGHRSVSWYQQTPGQGLQFLFEYFSETQRNKGNFPGRFSGRQFSNSRSEMNVSTLELGDSALYLCASSVIASGANVLTFGAGSRLTVL.

The chain couples TRBV9 to TRBJ1-1, with TRBD1 as a possible D gene (5 bases). V gave up 4 bases and J gave up 4 bases, with 20 bases separating them. Germline CDR1 is SGDLS and CDR2 is YYNGEE. The CDR3 sequence is 16 residues long. The CDR3 here is CASSQEGMGKVTEAFF. The CDR3 DNA sequence: TGTGCCAGCAGCCAAGAGGGGATGGGTAAGGTCACTGAAGCTTTCTTT. The whole variable domain, remainder taken from reference TRBV9 and TRBJ1-1, is DSGVTQTPKHLITATGQRVTLRCSPRSGDLSVYWYQQSLDQGLQFLIQYYNGEERAKGNILERFSAQQFPDLHSELNLSSLELGDSALYFCASSQEGMGKVTEAFFGQGTRLTVV.

This clonotype was found many times. The V call is TRBV5-1, the J call TRBJ2-7; 9 bases are shared with TRBD2. The CDR3 is 14 amino acids. Per germline, CDR1 SGHRS and CDR2 YFSETQ. V shed 0 bases, J shed 5 bases, and the junction held 3 bases outside the gene matches. CDR3 nucleotides: TGCGCCAGCAGCTTGGTAGCGGGAGAGGACGAGCAGTACTTC. Translation: CASSLVAGEDEQYF.

The V gene is TRBV11-1, the J gene TRBJ2-5; 7 positions agree with TRBD1. The V gene's germline CDR1 is SGHAT and CDR2 FQDESV (reference sequence). V shed 0 bases, J shed 0 bases, and the junction held 4 bases outside the gene matches. The length of the CDR3 is 16 residues. CDR3 DNA: TGTGCCAGCAGCTTAGCCCTGGGACAGAACCAAGAGACCCAGTACTTC. As protein: CASSLALGQNQETQYF. Full variable domain (remainder filled in from reference TRBV11-1 and TRBJ2-5): EAEVAQSPRYKITEKSQAVAFWCDPISGHATLYWYRQILGQGPELLVQFQDESVVDDSQLPKDRFSAERLKGVDSTLKIQPAELGDSAMYLCASSLALGQNQETQYFGPGTRLLVL.

This clonotype was detected a few times. The chain employs TRBV15 and TRBJ2-5; D is unclear. Germline lookup yields CDR1 LNHNV and CDR2 YYDKDF (reference sequence). V lost 0 bases and J 1 base, leaving 6 bases between the germline ends. The CDR3 has 14 amino acids. The CDR3 protein is CATSRDLSQETQYF. The CDR3 DNA reads as TGTGCCACCAGCAGAGACCTCTCCCAAGAGACCCAGTACTTC.

There are many counts of this clonotype. V gene TRBV6-1 combines with J gene TRBJ1-1; no reliable D call. The CDR3 consists of 11 residues. Germline CDR1 and CDR2: MNHNS and SASEGT. Deletions cut 7 bases from V and 9 bases from J, with 12 bases between. The DNA for the CDR3 is TGTGCCAGCACGGTCGGGAGGCAAGCTTTCTTT. Its protein is CASTVGRQAFF.

The V gene is TRBV6-5, the J gene TRBJ2-2; TRBD1 matches 7 bases. In germline, CDR1 is MNHEY, CDR2 SVGAGI. The V segment lost 4 bases and the J segment 4 bases; nucleotides outside the gene matches: 6. The CDR3 runs 15 residues. The CDR3 sequence is CASSSGGTATGELFF. Here the CDR3 DNA reads TGTGCCAGCAGTTCTGGTGGGACAGCCACCGGGGAGCTGTTTTTT.

This sequence joins TRBV9 and TRBJ2-7; 7 positions match TRBD2. V lost 6 bases and J lost 3; bases outside the gene matches: 12. The CDR3 loop spans 15 amino acids. CDR1 is SGDLS, CDR2 YYNGEE, per germline. In DNA, the CDR3 is TGTGCCAGCACCCTTCGGGCGGGAGCGGGCTACGAGCAGTACTTC. This translates into CASTLRAGAGYEQYF.

This clonotype has ten or more counts. The CDR3 here is CASSQAGTSNQPQHF. CDR3 nucleotides: TGTGCCAGCAGCCAAGCTGGAACTAGCAATCAGCCCCAGCATTTT. This rearrangement joins TRBV4-2 to TRBJ1-5, with unresolved D. The CDR3 loop spans 15 amino acids. V was trimmed by 1 base and J by 0 bases, leaving 7 bases between them. CDR1 is LGHNA, CDR2 YNFKEQ, per germline.

This sequence joins TRBV20-1 and TRBJ1-2, with no clear D. The CDR3 has 12 residues. Per germline, CDR1 DFQATT and CDR2 SNEGSKA (reference sequence). V dropped 4 bases and J dropped 5 bases, with 11 bases sitting between them. CDR3 DNA: TGCAGTGCTACTGGGAACAGTTATGGCTACACCTTC. Translated: CSATGNSYGYTF.

The sample holds many counts of this clonotype. V usage is TRBV7-2 and J usage is TRBJ2-5, with TRBD1 identical over 11 bases. V lost 7 bases, J lost 5 bases, and 9 bases stayed unmatched. CDR1 and CDR2 (germline): SGHTA, FQGNSA. This CDR3 comprises 15 residues. The CDR3 DNA sequence: TGTGCCAGCACCGCCGGGACAGGGGGGTGGGAGACCCAGTACTTC. Translated, it gives CASTAGTGGWETQYF.

There are many counts of this clonotype. The chain carries TRBV7-2 and TRBJ1-2; D is ambiguous. This CDR3 spans 14 amino acids. CDR1 and CDR2 from the germline V gene are SGHTA and FQGNSA. Trimming removed 1 base at V and 1 base at J, with 7 bases between. Written as DNA, the CDR3 is TGTGCCAGCAGCTTAGGCTACATTAACTATGGCTACACCTTC. The encoded protein is CASSLGYINYGYTF.

This clonotype was seen more than once but under ten times. The chain carries TRBV24-1 and TRBJ1-5, with 8 bases that match TRBD1. The CDR3 covers 15 residues. Losses at the gene ends were 6 bases for V and 2 bases for J; bases not matched to a gene: 5. The germline V gene has CDR1 KGHDR and CDR2 SFDVKD. The CDR3 region has the DNA TGTGCCACCAGTCTCACGGGACAGGGCAATCAGCCCCAGCATTTT. This sequence encodes CATSLTGQGNQPQHF.

This sequence joins TRBV6-5 and TRBJ1-1, with TRBD1 as a possible D gene (6 bases). The CDR3 covers 14 residues. The germline CDR1 and CDR2 sequences are MNHEY and SVGAGI. The V gene lost 3 bases and the J gene lost 9 bases, with 17 bases spanning the gap. CDR3 bases: TGTGCCAGCAGTTATGTACAGGGCGAATTTAAAGCTTTCTTT. This gives the protein CASSYVQGEFKAFF.

The sample holds a few counts of this clonotype. This chain joins TRBV11-2 and TRBJ2-7; D is unclear. Germline CDR1 SGHAT, CDR2 FQNNGV. The V gene lost 0 bases and the J gene lost 6 bases, with 3 bases spanning the gap. CDR3 size: 11 residues. CDR3 protein: CASSLELEQYF. In DNA, the CDR3 is TGTGCCAGCAGCTTAGAACTCGAGCAGTACTTC.

Notes on this clonotype: Just one base apart from a much larger clone, this may be a read error. The chain couples TRBV20-1 to TRBJ2-7, with 7 bases fitting TRBD2. Per the germline V gene, CDR1 is DFQATT and CDR2 is SNEGSKA (reference sequence). Trimming took 3 bases from V and 0 from J; bases not matched to a gene: 5. The CDR3 is made up of 14 amino acids. CDR3 DNA sequence: TGCAGTGCTAGTGACGGGAGGAGCTCCTACGAGCAGTACTTC. It codes for CSASDGRSSYEQYF.